This T cell receptor beta chain was observed in a study of CD8 T cells in ankylosing spondylitis. Trimming shortened V by 3 bases and J by 3 bases, and 4 bases separated the two germline ends. This CDR3 is 12 amino acids long. CDR1 is SEHNR, CDR2 FQNEAQ, per germline (reference sequence). General observations from the study: There was reportedly significant enrichment of clones that were disease-linked in matched ankylosing spondylitis synovial fluid.

For this clonotype: Its specificity is unknown.

A quantitative 5'-RACE method, one with molecular barcodes, was used to make TCR beta libraries. TCRdb reanalysed the 5' RACE reads using MiXCR and keeps one entry per CDR3 protein. Here the sample spans tens of thousands of distinct CDR3 sequences, 27% being singletons. The chain has TRBV7-9 and TRBJ2-3; no firm D call. This clonotype was obtained from a male donor with ankylosing spondylitis or in good health (not recorded which). Sequenced: blood, either unsorted or a sorted T cell fraction (not recorded which). In DNA, the CDR3 is TGTGCCAGCAGCTTGATGACAGATACGCAGTATTTT. Amino acid sequence: CASSLMTDTQYF. Using reference TRBV7-9 and TRBJ2-3 for the parts outside the CDR3, the full variable domain is DTGVSQNPRHKITKRGQNVTFRCDPISEHNRLYWYRQTLGQGPEFLTYFQNEAQLEKSRLLSDRFSAERPKGSFSTLEIQRTEQGDSAMYLCASSLMTDTQYFGPGTRLTVL.